The 7 T cell receptor beta chains presented below share a single source sample, sequenced in a study of T cell responses to AZD1222 COVID-19 vaccine. Some clones are missing from TCRdb's copy, which holds only in-frame ones; the method was immunoSEQ multiplex PCR. The sample lists about 150,000 clones; 85% to 95% were seen once. The sample in question was peripheral blood, obtained on day 0 of AZD1222 vaccination. Receptor source: an adult in good health.

The chain couples TRBV20-1 to TRBJ2-7; D is perhaps TRBD1 or TRBD2 (5 bases each). There are 11 residues in the CDR3. Trimming removed 6 bases from V and 7 bases from J, with 13 bases in between. CDR1 is DFQATT and CDR2 is SNEGSKA in the germline V gene (reference sequence). CDR3 in amino acids: CSATGPREQYF. The CDR3 DNA reads as TGCAGTGCCACGGGACCTAGGGAGCAGTACTTC.

The rearrangement joins TRBV19 to TRBJ2-4; 7 nucleotides line up with TRBD1. Unmatched junction bases numbered 8, after V lost 1 base and J lost 8 bases. The length of the CDR3 is 15 residues. The germline gives CDR1 LNHDA, CDR2 SQIVND (reference sequence). CDR3 region: CASSIVGTVVDIQYF. As DNA, the CDR3 is TGTGCCAGTAGTATAGTCGGGACAGTCGTGGACATTCAGTACTTC.

This clone was detected once. This chain joins TRBV4-3 and TRBJ2-7; TRBD1 aligns across 8 bases. CDR1 and CDR2 (germline): LGHNA, YSLEER. The ends lost 4 bases at V and 11 bases at J; junction bases unmatched: 4. This CDR3 spans 11 amino acids. CDR3 region: CASSPSTGEYF. CDR3 in DNA: TGCGCCAGCAGCCCATCGACAGGGGAGTACTTC.

CDR3 loop: CASSLSAGTEAFF. CDR3 nucleotide sequence: TGTGCCAGCAGCTTGAGTGCGGGCACTGAAGCTTTCTTT. The chain joins TRBV5-6 to TRBJ1-1; no firm D call. The germline V and J ends were trimmed by 1 base and 4 bases, with 8 bases remaining between them. The CDR3 consists of 13 residues. Germline CDR1 reads SGHDT; CDR2 reads YYEEEE. The whole variable domain, filled in from reference TRBV5-6 and TRBJ1-1, reads DAGVTQSPTHLIKTRGQQVTLRCSPKSGHDTVSWYQQALGQGPQFIFQYYEEEERQRGNFPDRFSGHQFPNYSSELNVNALLLGDSALYLCASSLSAGTEAFFGQGTRLTVV.

The rearrangement uses TRBV6-5 and TRBJ1-1, with D unresolved. V was clipped by 0 bases and J by 4 bases, with 9 bases between them. The CDR3 is made up of 14 amino acids. CDR1 and CDR2 from the germline V gene are MNHEY and SVGAGI. CDR3: CASSYSGVSTEAFF. The CDR3 DNA follows: TGTGCCAGCAGTTACTCTGGGGTTTCCACTGAAGCTTTCTTT.

This clone was found once. The chain joins TRBV19 to TRBJ2-1; TRBD2 matches at 8 bases. This CDR3 region has 17 residues. V was pared by 5 bases and J by 5 bases, with 14 bases of the junction left unmatched. CDR1 and CDR2 from the germline V gene are LNHDA and SQIVND (reference sequence). CDR3 nucleotide sequence: TGTGCCAGTAGTCCGGAGAGTAGACTAGCGATCAACAATGAGCAGTTCTTC. Amino acids: CASSPESRLAINNEQFF.

V is TRBV9 and J is TRBJ2-2, with 7 nucleotides matching TRBD1. Germline-derived CDR1 and CDR2 are SGDLS and YYNGEE. The CDR3 runs 15 residues. With V trimmed by 3 bases and J by 4 bases, 6 bases remained unmatched. DNA for the CDR3: TGTGCCAGCAGCGGATACAGGGGCTCCACCGGGGAGCTGTTTTTT. Protein sequence: CASSGYRGSTGELFF.